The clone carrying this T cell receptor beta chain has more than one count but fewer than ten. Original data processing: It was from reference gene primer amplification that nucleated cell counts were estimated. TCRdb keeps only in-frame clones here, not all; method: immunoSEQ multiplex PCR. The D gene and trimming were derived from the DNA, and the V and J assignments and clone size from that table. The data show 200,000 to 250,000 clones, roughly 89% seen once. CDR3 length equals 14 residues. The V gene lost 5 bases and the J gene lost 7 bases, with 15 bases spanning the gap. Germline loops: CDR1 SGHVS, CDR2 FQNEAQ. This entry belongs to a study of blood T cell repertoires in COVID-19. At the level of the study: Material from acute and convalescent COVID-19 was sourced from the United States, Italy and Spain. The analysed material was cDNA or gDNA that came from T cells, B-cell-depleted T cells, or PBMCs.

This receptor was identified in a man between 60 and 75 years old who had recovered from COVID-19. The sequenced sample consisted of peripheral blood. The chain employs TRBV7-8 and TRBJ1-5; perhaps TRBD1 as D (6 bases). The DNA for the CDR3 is TGTGCCAGCAGCCCTACCACAGGGAGCCAGCCCCAGCATTTT. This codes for CASSPTTGSQPQHF.